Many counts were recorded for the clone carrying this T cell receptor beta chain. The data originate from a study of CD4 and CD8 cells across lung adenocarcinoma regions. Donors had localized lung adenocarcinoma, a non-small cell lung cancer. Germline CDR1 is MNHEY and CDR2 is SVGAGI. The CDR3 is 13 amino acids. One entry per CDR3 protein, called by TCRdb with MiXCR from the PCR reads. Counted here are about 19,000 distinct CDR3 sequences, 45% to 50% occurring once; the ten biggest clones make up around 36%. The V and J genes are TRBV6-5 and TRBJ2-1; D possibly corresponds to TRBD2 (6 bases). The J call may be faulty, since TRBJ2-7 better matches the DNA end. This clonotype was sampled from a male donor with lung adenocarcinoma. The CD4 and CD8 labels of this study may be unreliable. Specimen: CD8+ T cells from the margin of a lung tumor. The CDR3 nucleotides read TGTGCCAGCAGTTACACTAGCTCTTTCGAGCAGTACTTC. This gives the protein CASSYTSSFEQYF.